This T cell receptor (beta chain) comes out of a study of neoadjuvant anti-PD-1 for oral cavity cancer. Study overall: Before surgery, most patients got three to four biweekly 3 mg/kg nivolumab doses. Patients without progression received a fourth nivolumab dose around day 43, then surgical resection on days 50-56.

This table comes from immunoSEQ multiplex PCR, and its TCRdb copy is limited to in-frame clones, with some not included. The table includes about 14,000 clones, less than 75% detected once. These oral cavity squamous cell carcinomas were HPV-negative and locally advanced. This clone was seen just once. Specimen: PBMCs, collected before nivolumab (anti-PD-1) treatment. The clonotype comes from a person aged 40 to 85 with oral cavity squamous cell carcinoma.

The CDR3 reads CASSVYRDTLSIRPQHF. Here the CDR3 DNA reads TGTGCCAGCAGTGTTTACCGGGACACCCTCTCGATTAGGCCCCAGCATTTT. This sequence joins TRBV2 and TRBJ1-5; tentatively, D is TRBD1 (6 bases). Trimming stripped 4 bases from V and 9 bases from J, with 25 bases between. CDR1 is SNHLY and CDR2 is FYNNEI in the germline V gene. This CDR3 region has 17 residues.